Each of the 5 T cell receptor beta chains below was sequenced from the same sample in a study of CD8 T cells in ankylosing spondylitis. Broader study findings: Ankylosing spondylitis blood seemed to carry a telltale TCR beta motif made of several highly homologous variants.

The antigens these receptors bind are not known. TCRdb used MiXCR to reprocess the 5' RACE reads, holding one entry per CDR3 protein. Of about 440,000 distinct CDR3 sequences listed, roughly 17% were seen once; the top ten hold 0.95% to 1.1%. The sample was blood, either unsorted or a sorted T cell fraction (not recorded which). The receptor source for this set is a male donor with ankylosing spondylitis.

J is TRBJ2-5 and V is TRBV3-1; D call uncertain. The V end lost 4 bases, the J end lost 10 bases, and 10 bases lay between the germline ends. Germline V gives CDR1 LGHDT, CDR2 YNNKEL (reference sequence). The CDR3 length is 11 residues. The CDR3 bases are TGTGCCAGCAGCCCCGGTCCGGACCAGTACTTC. It encodes CASSPGPDQYF.

The chain joins TRBV20-1 to TRBJ1-2, with D hard to call. The CDR3 is made up of 12 amino acids. V dropped 0 bases and J dropped 8 bases, with 10 bases sitting between them. Germline V gene lookup returns CDR1 DFQATT and CDR2 SNEGSKA (reference sequence). CDR3 DNA sequence: TGCAGTGCTAGAGATGGGAGCCTCGGCTACACCTTC. Its translation is CSARDGSLGYTF.

This clonotype showed up just a few times. For the CDR3, the DNA is TGTGCCAGCAGTTCACCCTCGCGGGAGGGGGCAGATACGCAGTATTTT. Protein: CASSSPSREGADTQYF. V gene TRBV27 combines with J gene TRBJ2-3, with TRBD2 matching 9 bases. Per the germline V gene, CDR1 is MNHEY and CDR2 is SMNVEV (reference sequence). J gave up 4 bases and V 4 bases, and 9 bases lay outside the gene matches. The CDR3 extends over 16 amino acids.

The rearrangement uses TRBV7-9 and TRBJ2-2; 8 nucleotides match TRBD1. CDR1 is SEHNR and CDR2 is FQNEAQ in the germline V gene (reference sequence). The CDR3 has 17 amino acids. The J segment lost 4 bases and the V segment lost 5 bases, leaving 12 bases of the junction unmatched. CDR3 region: CASSKADRVASTGELFF. The DNA of the CDR3 is TGTGCCAGCAGCAAAGCGGACAGGGTGGCGAGCACCGGGGAGCTGTTTTTT.

The gene calls are TRBV10-2 and TRBJ2-5; D unresolved. The CDR3 covers 13 residues. Per the germline V gene, CDR1 is WSHSY and CDR2 is SAAADI. Trimming took 3 bases from V and 5 from J, leaving 10 bases between them. CDR3 sequence (DNA): TGCGCCAGCAGTGAAGGGATCAAGGAGACCCAGTACTTC. This encodes CASSEGIKETQYF.